A single sample is the source of the 21 T cell receptor beta chains below, sequenced in a study of T cell clonality in common variable immunodeficiency. Assay used: immunoSEQ multiplex PCR; TCRdb lists only in-frame clones, some missing. The sample was found to contain about 30,000 clones, and every one recurs. Sample: peripheral blood mononuclear cells. The receptors were sampled from a person aged 18 to 70 in good health.

This clone was counted at least ten times. From the germline J gene comes the end of the CDR3, since the read stops 3 residues before it. The V and J genes are TRBV19 and TRBJ2-1; a weak D match, TRBD2 (6 bases). V gave up 7 bases and J gave up 7 bases, with 11 bases separating them. In germline, CDR1 is LNHDA, CDR2 SQIVND (reference sequence). CDR3 size: 12 residues. CDR3 region: CASTLGGNEQFF. The sequenced CDR3 bases are TGTGCCAGTACCCTTGGAGGGAATGAG.

This clone was detected ten times or more. The read ends 3 residues before the CDR3 terminus; that terminus is restored from the germline J gene. The V call is TRBV7-8, the J call TRBJ2-1; 8 bases are shared with TRBD2. The trim removed 1 base at V and 9 bases at J, leaving 8 bases unmatched. This CDR3 has 15 amino acids. CDR1 and CDR2 from the germline V gene are SGHVS and FQNEAQ. The CDR3 is CASSLDPGGRGEQFF. The part of the CDR3 DNA that was read is TGTGCCAGCAGCTTAGATCCGGGGGGGCGAGGTGAG.

Many counts were recorded for this clone. The read is 3 residues too short to cover the CDR3 end, so that end is filled in from the germline J gene. This chain connects TRBV7-6 to TRBJ1-1, with D perhaps matching TRBD1 (5 bases). The ends were cut back, 5 bases at V and 6 bases at J, with 16 bases in the middle. The CDR3 loop spans 14 amino acids. Germline assignment: CDR1 SGHVS and CDR2 FNYEAQ. CDR3 amino acids: CASSQGLTGAEAFF. The CDR3 bases that were read are TGTGCCAGCAGCCAGGGACTTACCGGGGCTGAA.

This clone was seen at least ten times. Coverage ceases 3 residues before the CDR3 finishes, and the germline J gene fills in the end. This rearrangement joins TRBV19 to TRBJ1-6, with D possibly being TRBD1 (5 bases). V lost 10 bases and J 9 bases, leaving 19 bases between the germline ends. Germline lookup yields CDR1 LNHDA and CDR2 SQIVND (reference sequence). The CDR3 extends over 14 amino acids. CDR3 bases read: TGTGCCACCTCCCCGAGGCAGGGTACTTCACCC. As protein: CATSPRQGTSP. The whole CDR3 is CATSPRQGTSPLHF.

This clone was recorded many times. Germline is not matched at one junction end, which may reflect a read error. The read terminates 3 residues before the CDR3 end, so the remaining end is supplied by the germline J gene. The chain combines TRBV6-2 or TRBV6-3 with TRBJ1-5; D might be TRBD1 (5 bases). Per the germline V gene, CDR1 is MNHEY and CDR2 is SVGEGT. The CDR3 is 14 amino acids. Here the CDR3 reads CASSLGLGGKPQHF. The CDR3 bases that were read are TGTGCTAGCAGTCTTGGACTCGGGGGGAAGCCC.

The sample holds a few counts of this clone. With the read ending 3 residues before the CDR3 end, the germline J gene is used to fill in that end. This chain links TRBV7-9 with TRBJ2-7, with D possibly TRBD1 on 5 matching bases. With 4 bases removed from V and 2 bases from J, the gap between germline ends came to 12 bases. The length of the CDR3 is 14 residues. In germline, CDR1 is SEHNR, CDR2 FQNEAQ (reference sequence). The CDR3 bases that were read are TGTGCCAGCAGCTCACCAGGGTTGACCTACGAG. Amino acid sequence: CASSSPGLTYE. The whole CDR3 sequence is CASSSPGLTYEQYF. Looking up the rest from reference TRBV7-9 and TRBJ2-7 gives the full variable domain: DTGVSQNPRHKITKRGQNVTFRCDPISEHNRLYWYRQTLGQGPEFLTYFQNEAQLEKSRLLSDRFSAERPKGSFSTLEIQRTEQGDSAMYLCASSSPGLTYEQYFGPGTRLTVT.

This clone was recorded many times. The read gets to within 3 residues of the CDR3 end, and the germline J gene fills in the rest. V gene TRBV4-2 combines with J gene TRBJ2-7; 7 nucleotides agree with TRBD1. The V and J ends lost 0 bases and 5 bases, in that order; junction bases with no gene match: 7. Germline V lookup: CDR1 LGHNA, CDR2 YNFKEQ. The CDR3 runs to 15 residues. The CDR3: CASSQDLDRVNEQYF. The sequenced CDR3 bases are TGTGCCAGCAGCCAAGATCTCGACAGGGTTAACGAG.

This clone has a count of ten or more. The read comes to an end 3 residues before the CDR3 does, leaving the germline J gene to fill in the end. The chain employs TRBV29-1 and TRBJ2-7; TRBD1 aligns across 9 bases. Losses at the gene ends were 6 bases for V and 4 bases for J; bases not matched to a gene: 19. The CDR3 is 17 residues long. Looked up from germline, CDR1 is SQVTM and CDR2 is ANQGSEA. CDR3 in amino acids: CSVMHVGQGTSGYEQYF. The DNA read from the CDR3 is TGCAGCGTCATGCATGTGGGACAGGGCACTTCAGGGTACGAG.

This clone has a count of ten or more. The read stops 3 residues short of the end of the CDR3; the missing end is completed from the germline J gene. This chain connects TRBV2 to TRBJ2-7; TRBD2 agrees at 8 bases. The V segment lost 7 bases and the J segment 3 bases; nucleotides outside the gene matches: 2. Germline CDR1 and CDR2: SNHLY and FYNNEI. The CDR3 is 12 amino acids. The part of the CDR3 DNA that was read is TGTGCCAGCAATCGGGGGGGCTACGAG. Its translation: CASNRGGYE. In full, the CDR3 is CASNRGGYEQYF.

This clone appeared many times. The read halts 3 residues ahead of the CDR3 end, with the missing end drawn from the germline J gene. This chain links TRBV5-1 with TRBJ1-2; the D gene is possibly TRBD1 (5 bases). This CDR3 is 14 amino acids long. Germline CDR1 SGHRS, CDR2 YFSETQ. Trimming cost V 5 bases and J 0 bases, with 11 bases left between them. The chain's CDR3 is CASRGGGPNYGYTF. The CDR3 DNA, read in part, is TGCGCCAGCAGGGGGGGAGGGCCTAACTATGGC.

This clone was seen repeatedly, ten times or more. Read sequence stops 3 residues before the CDR3 end, and the germline J gene provides the missing end. The gene calls are TRBV30 and TRBJ1-1; no definite D call. V dropped 0 bases and J dropped 5 bases, with 10 bases sitting between them. The CDR3 totals 13 residues. Germline V CDR1 and CDR2: GTSNPN, SVGIG (reference sequence). Incomplete CDR3 DNA: TGTGCCTGGAGTGTACAACCAGGAACTGAA. This translates into CAWSVQPGTE. The full-length CDR3 reads as CAWSVQPGTEAFF.

This clone occurred many times. This chain's CDR3 is CASSRAAGGTDTQYF. CDR3 bases read: TGTGCCAGCAGCCGTGCTGCGGGGGGTACAGATACG. V usage is TRBV7-7 and J usage is TRBJ2-3; 8 nucleotides match TRBD2. The read ends 3 residues before the CDR3 terminus; that terminus is restored from the germline J gene. Germline CDR1 is SSHAT and CDR2 is FNYEAQ (reference sequence). With 5 bases clipped from V and 3 bases from J, the junction kept 7 bases outside the gene matches. The CDR3 is 15 residues long. Combining the CDR3 with reference TRBV7-7 and TRBJ2-3 gives the whole variable domain GAGVSQSPRYKVTKRGQDVTLRCDPISSHATLYWYQQALGQGPEFLTYFNYEAQPDKSGLPSDRFSAERPEGSISTLTIQRTEQRDSAMYRCASSRAAGGTDTQYFGPGTRLTVL.

A few counts support this clone. An end of the junction does not agree with germline; a read error may underlie this. The CDR3 end falls 3 residues outside the read, so it is completed with the germline J gene. V is TRBV2 and J is TRBJ1-2; weak D call: TRBD1 (5 bases). In germline, CDR1 is SNHLY, CDR2 FYNNEI. The CDR3 is 15 residues long. The DNA read from the CDR3 is TGTGCCGGCAGTGAAGGGAGGGGCTCGCACTATGGC. Translated, it gives CAGSEGRGSHYG. The entire CDR3 protein reads CAGSEGRGSHYGYTF.

As regards this clone: The read ends 3 residues shy of where the CDR3 ends; the end is completed using the germline J gene. The rearrangement joins TRBV2 to TRBJ2-5; D is possibly TRBD2 (6 bases). The CDR3 is 15 amino acids. CDR1 SNHLY and CDR2 FYNNEI come from the germline V gene. The V end was cut by 3 bases, the J end by 4 bases, with 15 bases between. Incomplete CDR3 DNA: TGTGCCAGCAGTGAGACTAGAACTCTATCAGAGACC. Its protein is CASSETRTLSET. In full, the CDR3 reads CASSETRTLSETQYF.

This clone has a count of ten or more. Read sequence stops 3 residues before the CDR3 end, and the germline J gene provides the missing end. The gene calls are TRBV10-1 and TRBJ2-1; D is perhaps TRBD2 (5 bases). Between the trimmed V and J ends, which lost 10 bases and 3 bases, there was a span of 16 bases. The CDR3 extends over 14 amino acids. Germline CDR1 is WNHNN and CDR2 is SYGVQD (reference sequence). The part of the CDR3 DNA that was read is TGCGCCATCCCTCAGAGGGCTGACTACAATGAG. Its protein product is CAIPQRADYNE. The complete CDR3 sequence is CAIPQRADYNEQFF.

This clone appeared many times. Read coverage stops 3 residues before the CDR3 terminus; the germline J gene supplies the remainder. This sequence joins TRBV5-1 and TRBJ2-5; 11 bases are shared with TRBD1. After removal of 4 bases from V and 0 bases from J, the junction contained 5 bases not matched to a gene. The CDR3 extends over 16 amino acids. Per germline, CDR1 SGHRS and CDR2 YFSETQ. The CDR3 spells CASSPGTGGYQETQYF. The part of the CDR3 DNA that was read is TGCGCCAGCAGCCCGGGGACAGGGGGGTACCAAGAGACC.

In this sample, this clone turned up many times. From the germline J gene comes the end of the CDR3, since the read stops 3 residues before it. The J gene is TRBJ2-7, the V gene TRBV5-5; 9 positions match TRBD1. V shed 0 bases and J 4 bases; nucleotides not matched to a gene: 5. The CDR3 length is 15 residues. Germline assignment: CDR1 SGHKS and CDR2 YYEKEE (reference sequence). CDR3 DNA (partial): TGTGCCAGCAGCTTGGTGGGACAGGGTAGGTACGAG. Protein sequence: CASSLVGQGRYE. Given in full, the CDR3 is CASSLVGQGRYEQYF.

This clone was observed many times. CDR3 region: CASSSSLGAPDKTQYF. The DNA read from the CDR3 is TGTGCCAGTAGTTCCTCCCTGGGGGCGCCCGATAAGACG. The chain couples TRBV19 to TRBJ2-3, with D possibly being TRBD1 (6 bases). The CDR3 is cut off 3 residues early in the read; its end comes from the germline J gene. The CDR3 length is 16 residues. The germline gives CDR1 LNHDA, CDR2 SQIVND (reference sequence).

The table lists this clone with many counts. CDR3 bases read: TGTGCCAGCAGCGCGAGGCTAGCGGAACGCACAGATACG. Protein sequence: CASSARLAERTDT. The full-length CDR3 reads as CASSARLAERTDTQYF. The rearrangement joins TRBV16 to TRBJ2-3; TRBD2 agrees at 7 bases. The read gets to within 3 residues of the CDR3 end, and the germline J gene fills in the rest. The CDR3 extends over 16 amino acids. V was clipped by 5 bases and J by 1 base; unmatched bases: 9. Looked up from germline, CDR1 is KGHSY and CDR2 is FQNENV.

As to this clone: The CDR3 end lies 3 residues beyond the end of the read and is filled in from the germline J gene. The chain uses TRBV7-9 and TRBJ1-6, with 9 bases aligning to TRBD1. With V trimmed by 3 bases and J by 10 bases, 4 bases remained unmatched. The CDR3 runs 14 residues. Germline V gene sequence: CDR1 SEHNR, CDR2 FQNEAQ (reference sequence). The CDR3 bases that were read are TGTGCCAGCAGCTTTGGGGACAGGGACTCACCC. Protein sequence: CASSFGDRDSP. The whole CDR3 sequence is CASSFGDRDSPLHF.

This clone was counted ten times or more. The DNA ends 3 residues before the CDR3 does, and the rest of the CDR3 is filled in from the germline J gene. The chain combines TRBV7-3 with TRBJ2-7; 11 bases fit TRBD1. The CDR3 has 15 amino acids. Germline CDR1 reads SGHTA; CDR2 reads FQGTGA. V gave up 0 bases and J gave up 6 bases; unmatched junction bases: 4. The part of the CDR3 DNA that was read is TGTGCCAGCAGCTTAACGAAGGGGACAGGGGGCGAG. Translated: CASSLTKGTGGE. The whole CDR3 protein reads CASSLTKGTGGEQYF.